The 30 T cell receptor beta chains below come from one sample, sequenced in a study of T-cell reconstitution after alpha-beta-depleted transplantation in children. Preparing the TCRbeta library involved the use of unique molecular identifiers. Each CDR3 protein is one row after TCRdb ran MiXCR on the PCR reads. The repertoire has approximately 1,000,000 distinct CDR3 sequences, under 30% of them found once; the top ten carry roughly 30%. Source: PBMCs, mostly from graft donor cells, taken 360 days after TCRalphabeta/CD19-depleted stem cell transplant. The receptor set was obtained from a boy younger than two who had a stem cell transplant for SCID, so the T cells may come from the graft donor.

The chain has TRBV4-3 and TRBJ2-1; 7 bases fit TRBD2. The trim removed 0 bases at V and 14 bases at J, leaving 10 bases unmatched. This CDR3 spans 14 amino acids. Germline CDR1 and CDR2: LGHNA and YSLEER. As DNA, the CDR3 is TGCGCCAGCAGCCAAGATCGGTCGCGGGGGTTAAAGTTCTTC. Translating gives CASSQDRSRGLKFF.

The CDR3 DNA sequence: TGTGCCAGCAGTGAGACAGGGTGGGGCTACACCTTC. Amino acids: CASSETGWGYTF. V usage is TRBV28 and J usage is TRBJ1-2; 7 nucleotides match TRBD1. J gave up 8 bases and V 5 bases, and 5 bases lay outside the gene matches. CDR3 size: 12 residues. Germline CDR1 MDHEN, CDR2 SYDVKM.

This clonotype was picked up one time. The CDR3 region has the DNA TGTGCCAGCAGTTCTGCTAGGGGGGGTGTCTATGAGCAGTTCTTC. It codes for CASSSARGGVYEQFF. The V gene is TRBV28, the J gene TRBJ2-1, with D possibly matching TRBD2 (7 bases). Germline V gene lookup returns CDR1 MDHEN and CDR2 SYDVKM. This CDR3 spans 15 amino acids. The V end lost 4 bases, the J end lost 8 bases, and 18 bases lay between the germline ends. Variable domain in full (rest from reference TRBV28 and TRBJ2-1): DVKVTQSSRYLVKRTGEKVFLECVQDMDHENMFWYRQDPGLGLRLIYFSYDVKMKEKGDIPEGYSVSREKKERFSLILESASTNQTSMYLCASSSARGGVYEQFFGPGTRLTVL.

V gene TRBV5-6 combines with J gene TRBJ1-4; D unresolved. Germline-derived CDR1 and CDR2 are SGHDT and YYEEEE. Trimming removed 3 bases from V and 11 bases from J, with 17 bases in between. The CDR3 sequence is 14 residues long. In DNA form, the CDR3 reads TGTGCCAGCAGCTCTCTTCAGACCATCGGGAAACTGTTTTTT. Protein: CASSSLQTIGKLFF.

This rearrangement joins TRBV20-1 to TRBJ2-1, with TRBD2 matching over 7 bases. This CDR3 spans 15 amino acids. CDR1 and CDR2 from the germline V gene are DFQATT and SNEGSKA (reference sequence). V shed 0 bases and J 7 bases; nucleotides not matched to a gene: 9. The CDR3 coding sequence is TGCAGTGCTAGAGATGGGAGGGTGACTAAGAATGAGCAGTTCTTC. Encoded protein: CSARDGRVTKNEQFF.

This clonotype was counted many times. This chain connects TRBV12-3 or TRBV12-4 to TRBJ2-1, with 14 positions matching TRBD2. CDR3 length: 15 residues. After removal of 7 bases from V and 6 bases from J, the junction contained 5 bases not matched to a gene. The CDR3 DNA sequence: TGTGCCAGCACCGAGGGACTAGCGGGGGTCAATGAGCAGTTCTTC. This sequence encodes CASTEGLAGVNEQFF.

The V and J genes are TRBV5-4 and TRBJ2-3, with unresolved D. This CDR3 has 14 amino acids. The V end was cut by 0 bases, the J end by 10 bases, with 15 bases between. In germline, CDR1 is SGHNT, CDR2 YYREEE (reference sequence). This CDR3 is CASSLGTHGLSQYF. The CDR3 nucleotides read TGTGCCAGCAGCTTGGGGACCCACGGCCTTTCGCAGTATTTT.

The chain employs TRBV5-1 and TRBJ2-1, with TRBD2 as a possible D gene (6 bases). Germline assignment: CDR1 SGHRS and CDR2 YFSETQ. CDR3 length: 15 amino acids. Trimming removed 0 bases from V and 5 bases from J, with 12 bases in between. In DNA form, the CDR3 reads TGCGCCAGCAGCTTGGCCTCGGGACTCAACAATGAGCAGTTCTTC. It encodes CASSLASGLNNEQFF.

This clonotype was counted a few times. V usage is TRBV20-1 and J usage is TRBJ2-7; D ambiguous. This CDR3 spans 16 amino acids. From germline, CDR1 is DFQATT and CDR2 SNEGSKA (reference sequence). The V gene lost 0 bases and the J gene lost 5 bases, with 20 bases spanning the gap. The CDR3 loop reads CSARDPRHRRRNEQYF. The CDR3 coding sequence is TGCAGTGCTAGAGACCCCAGACATCGGCGGAGAAACGAGCAGTACTTC.

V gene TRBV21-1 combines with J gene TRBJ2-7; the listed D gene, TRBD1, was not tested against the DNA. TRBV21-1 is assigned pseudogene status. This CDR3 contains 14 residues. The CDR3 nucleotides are TGTGCCGGGCCCGGGACACTAAGCTCCTACGAGCAGTACTTC. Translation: CAGPGTLSSYEQYF.

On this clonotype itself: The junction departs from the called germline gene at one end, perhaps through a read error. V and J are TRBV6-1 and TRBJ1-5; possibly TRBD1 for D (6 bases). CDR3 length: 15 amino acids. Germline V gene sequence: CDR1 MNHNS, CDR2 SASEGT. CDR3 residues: CASSEAPGGKQPQHF. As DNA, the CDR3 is TGTGCCAGCAGTGAAGCCCCCGGGGGCAAACAGCCCCAGCATTTT.

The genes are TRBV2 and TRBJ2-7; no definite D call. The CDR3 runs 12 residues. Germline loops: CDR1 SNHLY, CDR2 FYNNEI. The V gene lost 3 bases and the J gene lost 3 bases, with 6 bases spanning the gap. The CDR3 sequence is CASSEHGYEQYF. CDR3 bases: TGTGCCAGCAGTGAGCACGGCTACGAGCAGTACTTC.

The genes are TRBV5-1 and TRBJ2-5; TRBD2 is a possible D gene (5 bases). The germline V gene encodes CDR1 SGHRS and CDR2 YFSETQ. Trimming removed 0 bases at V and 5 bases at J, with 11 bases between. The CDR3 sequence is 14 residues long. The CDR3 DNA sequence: TGCGCCAGCAGCTTGGGCCTAGCTATGGAGACCCAGTACTTC. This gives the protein CASSLGLAMETQYF.

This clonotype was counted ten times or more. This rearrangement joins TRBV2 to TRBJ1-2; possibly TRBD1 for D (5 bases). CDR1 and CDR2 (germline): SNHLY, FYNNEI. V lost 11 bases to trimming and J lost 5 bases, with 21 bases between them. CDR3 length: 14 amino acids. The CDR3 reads CAHRGDPLGYGYTF. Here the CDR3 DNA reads TGTGCCCACCGAGGGGACCCTCTGGGATATGGCTACACCTTC. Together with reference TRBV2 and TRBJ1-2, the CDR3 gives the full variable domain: EPEVTQTPSHQVTQMGQEVILRCVPISNHLYFYWYRQILGQKVEFLVSFYNNEISEKSEIFDDQFSVERPDGSNFTLKIRSTKLEDSAMYFCAHRGDPLGYGYTFGSGTRLTVV.

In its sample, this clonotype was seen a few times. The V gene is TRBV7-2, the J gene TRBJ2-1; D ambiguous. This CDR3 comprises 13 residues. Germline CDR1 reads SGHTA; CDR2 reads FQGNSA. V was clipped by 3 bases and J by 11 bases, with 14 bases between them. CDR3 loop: CASSLNEIRKQFF. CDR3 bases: TGTGCCAGCAGCTTGAATGAGATCCGGAAGCAGTTCTTC. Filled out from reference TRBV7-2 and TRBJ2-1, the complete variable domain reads GAGVSQSPSNKVTEKGKDVELRCDPISGHTALYWYRQSLGQGLEFLIYFQGNSAPDKSGLPSDRFSAERTGGSVSTLTIQRTQQEDSAVYLCASSLNEIRKQFFGPGTRLTVL.

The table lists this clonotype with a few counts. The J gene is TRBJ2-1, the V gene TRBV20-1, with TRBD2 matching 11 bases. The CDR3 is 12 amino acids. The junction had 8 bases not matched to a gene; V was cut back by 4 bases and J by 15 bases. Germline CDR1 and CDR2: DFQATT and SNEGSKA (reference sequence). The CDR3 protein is CSAKASGGRRFF. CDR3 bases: TGCAGTGCTAAAGCTAGCGGGGGGCGTAGGTTCTTC.

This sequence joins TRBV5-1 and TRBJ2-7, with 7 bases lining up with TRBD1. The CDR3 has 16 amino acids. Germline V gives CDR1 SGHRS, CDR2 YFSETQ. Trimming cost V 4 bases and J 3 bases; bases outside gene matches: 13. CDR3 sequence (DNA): TGCGCCAGCAGCATCCTATACAGGGGCCGGGGCTACGAGCAGTACTTC. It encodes CASSILYRGRGYEQYF.

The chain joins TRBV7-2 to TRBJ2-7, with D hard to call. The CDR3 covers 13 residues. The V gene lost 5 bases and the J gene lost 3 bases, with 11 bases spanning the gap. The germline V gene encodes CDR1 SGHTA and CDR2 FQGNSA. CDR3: CASSDRTYYEQYF. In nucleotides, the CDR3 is TGTGCCAGCAGCGATCGGACCTACTACGAGCAGTACTTC. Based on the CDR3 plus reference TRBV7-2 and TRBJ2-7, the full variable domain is GAGVSQSPSNKVTEKGKDVELRCDPISGHTALYWYRQSLGQGLEFLIYFQGNSAPDKSGLPSDRFSAERTGGSVSTLTIQRTQQEDSAVYLCASSDRTYYEQYFGPGTRLTVT.

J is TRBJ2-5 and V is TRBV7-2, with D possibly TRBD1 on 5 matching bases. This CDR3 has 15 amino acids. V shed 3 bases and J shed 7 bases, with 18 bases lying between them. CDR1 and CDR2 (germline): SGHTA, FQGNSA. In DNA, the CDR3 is TGTGCCAGCAGCTTCTCATTTCAGGGCAGGGTGACCCAGTACTTC. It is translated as CASSFSFQGRVTQYF.

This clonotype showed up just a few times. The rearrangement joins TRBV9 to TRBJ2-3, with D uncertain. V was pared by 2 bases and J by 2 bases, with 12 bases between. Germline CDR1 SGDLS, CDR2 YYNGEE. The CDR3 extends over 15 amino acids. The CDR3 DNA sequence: TGTGCCAGCAGCGTCTTAGCAGCTCCCACAGATACGCAGTATTTT. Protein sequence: CASSVLAAPTDTQYF.

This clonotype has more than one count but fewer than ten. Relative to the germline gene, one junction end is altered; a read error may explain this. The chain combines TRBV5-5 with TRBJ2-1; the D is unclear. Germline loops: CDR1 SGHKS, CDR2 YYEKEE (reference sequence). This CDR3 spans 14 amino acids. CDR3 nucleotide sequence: TGTGCCAGCAGCCTACGGGTCTCCCACAATGAGCAGTTCTTC. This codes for CASSLRVSHNEQFF.

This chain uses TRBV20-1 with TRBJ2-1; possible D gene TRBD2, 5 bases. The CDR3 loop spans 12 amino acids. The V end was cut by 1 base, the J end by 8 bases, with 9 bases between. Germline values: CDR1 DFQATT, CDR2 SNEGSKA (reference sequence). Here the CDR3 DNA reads TGCAGTGCTAGAGGGGTGAGGGATGAGCAGTTCTTC. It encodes CSARGVRDEQFF.

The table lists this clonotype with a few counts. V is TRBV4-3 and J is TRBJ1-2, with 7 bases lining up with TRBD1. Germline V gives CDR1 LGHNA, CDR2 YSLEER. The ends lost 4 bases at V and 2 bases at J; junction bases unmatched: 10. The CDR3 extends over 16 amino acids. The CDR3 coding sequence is TGCGCCAGCAGCCGCACCTTCCGGGACAGCAACTATGGCTACACCTTC. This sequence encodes CASSRTFRDSNYGYTF.

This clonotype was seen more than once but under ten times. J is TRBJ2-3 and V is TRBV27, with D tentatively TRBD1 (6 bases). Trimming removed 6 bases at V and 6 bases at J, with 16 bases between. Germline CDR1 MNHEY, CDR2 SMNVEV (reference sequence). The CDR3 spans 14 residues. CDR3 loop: CASRPQGPGDTQYF. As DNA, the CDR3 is TGTGCCAGCAGGCCACAGGGACCGGGGGATACGCAGTATTTT.

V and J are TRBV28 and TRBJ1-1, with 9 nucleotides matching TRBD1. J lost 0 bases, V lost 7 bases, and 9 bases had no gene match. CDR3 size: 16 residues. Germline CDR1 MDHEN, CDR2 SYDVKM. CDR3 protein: CASMGAGTGLNTEAFF. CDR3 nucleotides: TGTGCCAGCATGGGAGCCGGGACAGGGTTGAACACTGAAGCTTTCTTT. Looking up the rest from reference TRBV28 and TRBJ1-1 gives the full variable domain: DVKVTQSSRYLVKRTGEKVFLECVQDMDHENMFWYRQDPGLGLRLIYFSYDVKMKEKGDIPEGYSVSREKKERFSLILESASTNQTSMYLCASMGAGTGLNTEAFFGQGTRLTVV.

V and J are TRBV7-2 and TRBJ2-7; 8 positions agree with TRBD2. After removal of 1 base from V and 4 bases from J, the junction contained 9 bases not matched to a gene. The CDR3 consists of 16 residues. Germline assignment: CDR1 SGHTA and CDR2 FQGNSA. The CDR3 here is CASSLVTAGGWYEQYF. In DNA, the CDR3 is TGTGCCAGCAGCTTAGTAACCGCGGGGGGATGGTACGAGCAGTACTTC.

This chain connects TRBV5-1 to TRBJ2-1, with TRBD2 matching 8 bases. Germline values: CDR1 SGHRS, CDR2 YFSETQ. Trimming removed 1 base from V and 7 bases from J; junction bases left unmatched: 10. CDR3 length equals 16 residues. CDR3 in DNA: TGCGCCAGCAGCTTGACCTTCGGGGGGGCGGGGAATGAGCAGTTCTTC. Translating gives CASSLTFGGAGNEQFF.

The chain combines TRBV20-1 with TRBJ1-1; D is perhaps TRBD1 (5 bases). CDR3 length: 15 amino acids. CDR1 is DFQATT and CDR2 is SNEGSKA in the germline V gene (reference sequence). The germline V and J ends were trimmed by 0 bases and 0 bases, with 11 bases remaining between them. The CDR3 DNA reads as TGCAGTGCTAGAGATCAGGGCAGGATGAACACTGAAGCTTTCTTT. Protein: CSARDQGRMNTEAFF.

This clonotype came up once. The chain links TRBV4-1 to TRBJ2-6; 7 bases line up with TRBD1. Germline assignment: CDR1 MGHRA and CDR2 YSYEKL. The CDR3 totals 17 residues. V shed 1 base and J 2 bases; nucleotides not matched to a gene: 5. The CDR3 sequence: CASSQGRGRTGANVLTF. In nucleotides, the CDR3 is TGCGCCAGCAGCCAAGGAAGGGGGCGGACTGGGGCCAACGTCCTGACTTTC.

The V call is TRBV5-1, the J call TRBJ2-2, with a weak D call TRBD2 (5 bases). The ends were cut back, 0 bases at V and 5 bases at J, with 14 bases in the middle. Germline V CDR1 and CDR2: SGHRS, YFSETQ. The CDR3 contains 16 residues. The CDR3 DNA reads TGCGCCAGCAGCTTGGAGGGCGCCCGGGGTACCGGGGAGCTGTTTTTT. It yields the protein CASSLEGARGTGELFF.